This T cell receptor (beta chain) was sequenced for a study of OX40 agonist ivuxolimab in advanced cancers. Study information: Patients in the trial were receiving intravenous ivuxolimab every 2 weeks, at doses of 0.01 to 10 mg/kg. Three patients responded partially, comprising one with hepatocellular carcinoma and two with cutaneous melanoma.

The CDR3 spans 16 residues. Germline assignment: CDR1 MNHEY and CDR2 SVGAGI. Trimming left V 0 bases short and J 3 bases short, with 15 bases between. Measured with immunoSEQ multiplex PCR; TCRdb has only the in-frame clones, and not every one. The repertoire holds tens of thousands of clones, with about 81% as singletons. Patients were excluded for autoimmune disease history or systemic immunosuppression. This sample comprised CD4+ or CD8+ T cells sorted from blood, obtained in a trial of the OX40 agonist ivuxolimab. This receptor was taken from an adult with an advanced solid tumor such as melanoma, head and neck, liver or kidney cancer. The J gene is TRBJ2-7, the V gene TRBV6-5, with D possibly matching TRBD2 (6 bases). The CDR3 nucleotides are TGTGCCAGCAGTTACTCAACGGGGGAAGATCTCTACGAGCAGTACTTC. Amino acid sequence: CASSYSTGEDLYEQYF.